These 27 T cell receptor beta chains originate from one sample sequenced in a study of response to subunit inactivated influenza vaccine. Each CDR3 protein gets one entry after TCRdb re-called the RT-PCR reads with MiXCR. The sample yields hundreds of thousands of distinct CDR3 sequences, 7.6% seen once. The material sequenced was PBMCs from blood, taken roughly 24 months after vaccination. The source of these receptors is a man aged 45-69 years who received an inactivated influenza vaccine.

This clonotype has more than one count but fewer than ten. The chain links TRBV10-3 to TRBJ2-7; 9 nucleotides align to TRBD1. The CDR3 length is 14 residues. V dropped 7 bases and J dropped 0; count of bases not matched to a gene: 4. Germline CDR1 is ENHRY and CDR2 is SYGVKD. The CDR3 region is CAIKWTGDSYEQYF. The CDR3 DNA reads TGTGCCATCAAGTGGACAGGGGACTCCTACGAGCAGTACTTC.

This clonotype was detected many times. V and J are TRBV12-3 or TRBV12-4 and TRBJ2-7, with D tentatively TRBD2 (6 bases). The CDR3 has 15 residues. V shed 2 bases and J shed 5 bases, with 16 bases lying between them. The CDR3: CASSLSAGIGNEQYF. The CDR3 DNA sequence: TGTGCCAGCAGTTTATCGGCGGGAATTGGAAACGAGCAGTACTTC.

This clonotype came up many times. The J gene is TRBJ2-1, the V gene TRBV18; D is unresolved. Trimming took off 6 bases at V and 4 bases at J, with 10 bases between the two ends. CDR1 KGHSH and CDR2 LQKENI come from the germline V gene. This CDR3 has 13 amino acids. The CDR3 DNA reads TGTGCCAGCTCCCCTGGACGGTACAATGAGCAGTTCTTC. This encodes CASSPGRYNEQFF. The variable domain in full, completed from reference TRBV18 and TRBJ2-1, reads NAGVMQNPRHLVRRRGQEARLRCSPMKGHSHVYWYRQLPEEGLKFMVYLQKENIIDESGMPKERFSAEFPKEGPSILRIQQVVRGDSAAYFCASSPGRYNEQFFGPGTRLTVL.

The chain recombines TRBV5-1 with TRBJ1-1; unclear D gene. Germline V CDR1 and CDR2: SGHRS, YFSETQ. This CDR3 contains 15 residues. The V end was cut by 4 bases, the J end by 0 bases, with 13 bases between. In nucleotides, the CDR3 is TGCGCCAGCAGCCCTCAACGGGCAATGAACACTGAAGCTTTCTTT. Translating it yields CASSPQRAMNTEAFF.

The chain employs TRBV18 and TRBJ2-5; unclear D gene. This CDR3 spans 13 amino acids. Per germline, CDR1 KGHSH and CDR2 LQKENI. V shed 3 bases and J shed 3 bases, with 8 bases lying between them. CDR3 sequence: CASSPAGKETQYF. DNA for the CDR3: TGTGCCAGCTCACCTGCTGGGAAAGAGACCCAGTACTTC.

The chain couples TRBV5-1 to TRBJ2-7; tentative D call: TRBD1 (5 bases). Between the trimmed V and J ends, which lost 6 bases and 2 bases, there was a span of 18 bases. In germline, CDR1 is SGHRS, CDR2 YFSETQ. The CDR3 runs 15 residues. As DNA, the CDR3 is TGCGCCAGCAACGAAGGTCAGGGAAGAACCTACGAGCAGTACTTC. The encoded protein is CASNEGQGRTYEQYF.

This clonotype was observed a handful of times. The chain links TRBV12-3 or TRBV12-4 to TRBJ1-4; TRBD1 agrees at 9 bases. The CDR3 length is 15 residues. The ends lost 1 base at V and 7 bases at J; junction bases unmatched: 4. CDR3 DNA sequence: TGTGCCAGCAGTTTAGGGGGACAGGGTGGTGAAAAACTGTTTTTT. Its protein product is CASSLGGQGGEKLFF.

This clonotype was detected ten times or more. This CDR3 reads CASSRGGENQPQHF. The CDR3 DNA is TGTGCCAGCTCACGTGGAGGCGAAAATCAGCCCCAGCATTTT. The genes are TRBV18 and TRBJ1-5; no reliable D call. This CDR3 is built from 14 residues. Germline V gene sequence: CDR1 KGHSH, CDR2 LQKENI. The germline V and J ends were trimmed by 4 bases and 4 bases, with 11 bases remaining between them.

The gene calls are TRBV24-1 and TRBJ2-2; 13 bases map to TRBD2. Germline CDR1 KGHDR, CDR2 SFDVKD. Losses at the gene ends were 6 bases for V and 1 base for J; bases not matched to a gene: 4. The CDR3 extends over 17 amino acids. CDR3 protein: CATSRTSGGLNTGELFF. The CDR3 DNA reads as TGTGCCACCAGTCGGACTAGCGGGGGACTGAACACCGGGGAGCTGTTTTTT.

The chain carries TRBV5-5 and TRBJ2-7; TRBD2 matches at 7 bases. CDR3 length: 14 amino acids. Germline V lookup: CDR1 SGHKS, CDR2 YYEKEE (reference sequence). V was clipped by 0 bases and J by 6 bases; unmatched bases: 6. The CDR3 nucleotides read TGTGCCAGCAGCTTGGCCGGGGGGTTGGGCGAGCAGTACTTC. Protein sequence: CASSLAGGLGEQYF.

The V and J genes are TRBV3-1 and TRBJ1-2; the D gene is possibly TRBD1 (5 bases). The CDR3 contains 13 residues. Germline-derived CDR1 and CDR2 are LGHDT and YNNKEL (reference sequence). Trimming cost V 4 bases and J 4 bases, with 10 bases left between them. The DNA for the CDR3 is TGTGCCAGCAGCCCCGGGGCGCCCTATGGCTACACCTTC. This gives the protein CASSPGAPYGYTF.

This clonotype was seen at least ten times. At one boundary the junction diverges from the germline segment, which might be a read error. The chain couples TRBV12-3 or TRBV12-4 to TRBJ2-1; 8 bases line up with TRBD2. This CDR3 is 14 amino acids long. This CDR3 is CASSLARGGYEQFF. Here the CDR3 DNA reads TGTGCCAGCAGTCTAGCCCGGGGGGGCTATGAGCAGTTCTTC.

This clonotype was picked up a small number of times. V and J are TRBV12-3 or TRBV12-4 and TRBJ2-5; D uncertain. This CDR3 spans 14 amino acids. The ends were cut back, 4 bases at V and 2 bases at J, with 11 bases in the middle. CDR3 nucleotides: TGTGCCAGCAGTTCCGTTGGGGTACAAGAGACCCAGTACTTC. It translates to CASSSVGVQETQYF.

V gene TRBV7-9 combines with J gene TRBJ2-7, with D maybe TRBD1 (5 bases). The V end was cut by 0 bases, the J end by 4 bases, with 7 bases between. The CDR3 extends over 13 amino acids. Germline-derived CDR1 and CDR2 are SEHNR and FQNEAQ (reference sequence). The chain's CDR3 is CASSLAGVYEQYF. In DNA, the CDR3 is TGTGCCAGCAGCTTAGCAGGGGTTTACGAGCAGTACTTC.

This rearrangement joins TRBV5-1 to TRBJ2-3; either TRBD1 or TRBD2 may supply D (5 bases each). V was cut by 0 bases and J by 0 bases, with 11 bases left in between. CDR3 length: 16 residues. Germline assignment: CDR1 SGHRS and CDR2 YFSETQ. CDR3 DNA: TGCGCCAGCAGCTTGGGACGGTGGGACAGCACAGATACGCAGTATTTT. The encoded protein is CASSLGRWDSTDTQYF.

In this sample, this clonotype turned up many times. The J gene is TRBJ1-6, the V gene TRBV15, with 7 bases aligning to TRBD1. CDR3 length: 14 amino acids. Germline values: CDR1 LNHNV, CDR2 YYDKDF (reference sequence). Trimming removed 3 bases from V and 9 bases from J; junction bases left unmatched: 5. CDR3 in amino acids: CATSRGDSLSPLHF. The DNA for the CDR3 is TGTGCCACCAGCAGGGGGGACAGCCTTTCACCCCTCCACTTT. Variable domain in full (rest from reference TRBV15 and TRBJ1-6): DAMVIQNPRYQVTQFGKPVTLSCSQTLNHNVMYWYQQKSSQAPKLLFHYYDKDFNNEADTPDNFQSRRPNTSFCFLDIRSPGLGDTAMYLCATSRGDSLSPLHFGNGTRLTVT.

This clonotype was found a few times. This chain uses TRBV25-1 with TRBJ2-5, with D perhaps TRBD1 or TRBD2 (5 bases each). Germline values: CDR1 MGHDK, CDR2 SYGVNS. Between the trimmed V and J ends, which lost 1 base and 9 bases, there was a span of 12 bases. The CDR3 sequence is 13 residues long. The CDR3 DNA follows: TGTGCCAGCAGTGAATGGGGACGGCCGGCCCAGTACTTC. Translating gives CASSEWGRPAQYF.

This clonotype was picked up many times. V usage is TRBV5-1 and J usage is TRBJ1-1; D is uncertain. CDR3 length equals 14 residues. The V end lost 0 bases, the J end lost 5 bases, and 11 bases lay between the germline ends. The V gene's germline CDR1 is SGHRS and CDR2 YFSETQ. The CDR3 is CASSLAYSRTEAFF. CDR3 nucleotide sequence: TGCGCCAGCAGCTTGGCTTACAGTAGGACTGAAGCTTTCTTT.

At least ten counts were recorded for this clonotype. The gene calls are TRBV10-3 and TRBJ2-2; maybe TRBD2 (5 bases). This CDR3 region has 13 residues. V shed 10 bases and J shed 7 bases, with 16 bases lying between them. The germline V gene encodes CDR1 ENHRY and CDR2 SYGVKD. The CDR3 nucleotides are TGTGCCACCCGCCCGGGAAGCGGCGGGGAGCTGTTTTTT. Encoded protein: CATRPGSGGELFF.

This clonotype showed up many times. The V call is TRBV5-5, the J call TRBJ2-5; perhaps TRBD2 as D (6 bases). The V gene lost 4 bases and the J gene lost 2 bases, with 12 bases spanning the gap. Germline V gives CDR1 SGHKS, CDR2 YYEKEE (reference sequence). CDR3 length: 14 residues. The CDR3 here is CASSTGRGQETQYF. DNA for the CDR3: TGTGCCAGCAGCACGGGACGGGGGCAAGAGACCCAGTACTTC. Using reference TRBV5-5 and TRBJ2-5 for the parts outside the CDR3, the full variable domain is DAGVTQSPTHLIKTRGQQVTLRCSPISGHKSVSWYQQVLGQGPQFIFQYYEKEERGRGNFPDRFSARQFPNYSSELNVNALLLGDSALYLCASSTGRGQETQYFGPGTRLLVL.

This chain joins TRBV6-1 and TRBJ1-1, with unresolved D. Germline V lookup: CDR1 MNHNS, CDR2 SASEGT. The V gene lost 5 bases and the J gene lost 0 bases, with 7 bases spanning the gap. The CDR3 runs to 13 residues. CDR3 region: CASSTELNTEAFF. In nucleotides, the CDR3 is TGTGCCAGCAGTACGGAGCTGAACACTGAAGCTTTCTTT.

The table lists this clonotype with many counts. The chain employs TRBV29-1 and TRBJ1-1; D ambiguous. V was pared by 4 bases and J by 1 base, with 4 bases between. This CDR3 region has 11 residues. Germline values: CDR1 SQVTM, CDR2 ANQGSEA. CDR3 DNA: TGCAGCGTTGCCCAGAACACTGAAGCTTTCTTT. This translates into CSVAQNTEAFF. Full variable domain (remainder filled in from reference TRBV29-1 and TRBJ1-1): SAVISQKPSRDICQRGTSLTIQCQVDSQVTMMFWYRQQPGQSLTLIATANQGSEATYESGFVIDKFPISRPNLTFSTLTVSNMSPEDSSIYLCSVAQNTEAFFGQGTRLTVV.

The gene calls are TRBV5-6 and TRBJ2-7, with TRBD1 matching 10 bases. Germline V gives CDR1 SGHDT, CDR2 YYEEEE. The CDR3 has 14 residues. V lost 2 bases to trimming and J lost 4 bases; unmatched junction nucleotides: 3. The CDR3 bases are TGTGCCAGCAGCTTTGGGACAGGGGTGTACGAGCAGTACTTC. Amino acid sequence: CASSFGTGVYEQYF.

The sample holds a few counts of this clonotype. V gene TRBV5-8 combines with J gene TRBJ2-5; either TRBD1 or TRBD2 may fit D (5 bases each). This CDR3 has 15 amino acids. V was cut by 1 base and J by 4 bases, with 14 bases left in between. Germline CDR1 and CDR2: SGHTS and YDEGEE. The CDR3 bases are TGTGCCAGCAGCTTGAGGGGAAGAGGAGGAGAGACCCAGTACTTC. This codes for CASSLRGRGGETQYF.

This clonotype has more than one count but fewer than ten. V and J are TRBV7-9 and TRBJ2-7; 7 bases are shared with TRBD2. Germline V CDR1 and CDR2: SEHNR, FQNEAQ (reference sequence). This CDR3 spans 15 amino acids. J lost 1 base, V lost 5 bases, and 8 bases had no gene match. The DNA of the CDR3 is TGTGCCAGCAGCGGAAAGCGGGATAGGTCCTACGAGCAGTACTTC. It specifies CASSGKRDRSYEQYF.

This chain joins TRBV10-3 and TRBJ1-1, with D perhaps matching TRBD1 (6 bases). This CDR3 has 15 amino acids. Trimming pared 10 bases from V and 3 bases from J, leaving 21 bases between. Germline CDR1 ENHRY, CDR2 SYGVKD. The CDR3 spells CATQSQGGEYTEAFF. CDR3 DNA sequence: TGTGCCACTCAAAGCCAAGGGGGTGAGTACACTGAAGCTTTCTTT.

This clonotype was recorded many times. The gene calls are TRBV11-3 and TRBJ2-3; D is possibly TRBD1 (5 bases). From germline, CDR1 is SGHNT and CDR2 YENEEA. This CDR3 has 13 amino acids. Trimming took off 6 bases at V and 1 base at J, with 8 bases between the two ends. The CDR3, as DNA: TGTGCCAGCAGTCAGACAGGCACAGATACGCAGTATTTT. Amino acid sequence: CASSQTGTDTQYF.